This T cell receptor (beta chain) was identified during a study of shared clonotypes between healthy human individuals. Study-wide points: Large depth notwithstanding, sorted-subset sequencing proved incomplete by rarefaction.

Deep was the level at which the assay was run. Assay: immunoSEQ multiplex PCR; the TCRdb copy retains only in-frame clones and omits some. The sample carries roughly 1.4 million clones, 98% recorded once. Every donor was a Caucasian adult from Nashville, Tennessee. Germline assignment: CDR1 MNHEY and CDR2 SMNVEV (reference sequence). The CDR3 totals 15 residues. After removal of 7 bases from V and 0 bases from J, the junction contained 9 bases not matched to a gene. Note on this clone: Its specificity is unknown.

V usage is TRBV27 and J usage is TRBJ2-7, with TRBD1 matching 7 bases. Specimen: naive CD4+ T cells sorted from blood. Subset meaning: CD45RA+ positively selected. This TCR came from a young man in good health. CDR3 loop: CASKFTGAFSYEQYF. The CDR3, as DNA: TGTGCCAGCAAGTTTACAGGGGCCTTCTCCTACGAGCAGTACTTC.